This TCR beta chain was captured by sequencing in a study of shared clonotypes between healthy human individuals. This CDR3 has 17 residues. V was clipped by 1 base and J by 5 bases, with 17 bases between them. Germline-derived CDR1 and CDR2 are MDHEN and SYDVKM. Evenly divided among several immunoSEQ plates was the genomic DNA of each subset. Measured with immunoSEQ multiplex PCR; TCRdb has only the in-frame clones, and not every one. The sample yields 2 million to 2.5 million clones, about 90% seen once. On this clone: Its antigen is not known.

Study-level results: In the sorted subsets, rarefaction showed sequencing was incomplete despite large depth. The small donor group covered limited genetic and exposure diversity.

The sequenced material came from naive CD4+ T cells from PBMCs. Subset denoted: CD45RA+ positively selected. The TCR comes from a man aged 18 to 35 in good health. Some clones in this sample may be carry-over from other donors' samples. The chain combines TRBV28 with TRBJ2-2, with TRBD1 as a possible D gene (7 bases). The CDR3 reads CASSLSKGRGRTGELFF. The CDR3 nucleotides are TGTGCCAGCAGTTTATCTAAGGGCAGGGGGAGGACCGGGGAGCTGTTTTTT.